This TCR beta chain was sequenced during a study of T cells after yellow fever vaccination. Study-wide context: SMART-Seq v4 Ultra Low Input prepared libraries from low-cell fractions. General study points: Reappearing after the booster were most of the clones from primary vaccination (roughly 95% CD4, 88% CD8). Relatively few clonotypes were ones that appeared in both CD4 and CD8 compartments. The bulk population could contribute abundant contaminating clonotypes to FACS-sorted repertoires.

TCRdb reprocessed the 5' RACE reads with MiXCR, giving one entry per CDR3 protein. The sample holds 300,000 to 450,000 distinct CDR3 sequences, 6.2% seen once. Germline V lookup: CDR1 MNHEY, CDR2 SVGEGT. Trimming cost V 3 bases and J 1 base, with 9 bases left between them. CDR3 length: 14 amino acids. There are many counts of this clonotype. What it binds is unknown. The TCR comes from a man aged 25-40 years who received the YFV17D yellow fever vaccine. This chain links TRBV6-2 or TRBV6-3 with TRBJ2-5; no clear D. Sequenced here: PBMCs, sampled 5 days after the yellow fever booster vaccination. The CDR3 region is CASSYLTVQETQYF. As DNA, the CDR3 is TGTGCCAGCAGTTATTTGACGGTCCAAGAGACCCAGTACTTC.